These 27 T cell receptor beta chains originate from one sample sequenced in a study of T cell responses to AZD1222 COVID-19 vaccine. Data came from immunoSEQ multiplex PCR; TCRdb stores just in-frame clones and leaves some out. The table shows about 84,000 clones, with about 86% occurring only once. This specimen was peripheral blood, taken 28 days after the second AZD1222 dose. Receptor source: an adult who received the AZD1222 COVID-19 vaccine.

The rearrangement links TRBV27 to TRBJ2-2, with a tentative D call TRBD2 (5 bases). Trimming left V 6 bases short and J 7 bases short, with 15 bases between. Germline V lookup: CDR1 MNHEY, CDR2 SMNVEV (reference sequence). There are 14 residues in the CDR3. The CDR3 DNA sequence: TGTGCCAGCAGCCCCCTGCTCGCGGGCGGGGAGCTGTTTTTT. This translates into CASSPLLAGGELFF.

The J gene is TRBJ1-3, the V gene TRBV4-2; D is possibly TRBD1 (6 bases). The CDR3 is 17 amino acids. CDR1 LGHNA and CDR2 YNFKEQ come from the germline V gene. The V end lost 0 bases, the J end lost 2 bases, and 14 bases lay between the germline ends. CDR3: CASSQDLNGQTGNTIYF. In DNA form, the CDR3 reads TGTGCCAGCAGCCAAGACCTAAACGGACAGACTGGAAACACCATATATTTT.

This chain links TRBV5-1 with TRBJ2-7; 9 bases match TRBD1. This CDR3 has 15 amino acids. V shed 0 bases, J shed 4 bases, and the junction held 5 bases outside the gene matches. The germline V gene has CDR1 SGHRS and CDR2 YFSETQ. In nucleotides, the CDR3 is TGCGCCAGCAGCTTGGCCATAGGACAGGGGTACGAGCAGTACTTC. This sequence encodes CASSLAIGQGYEQYF.

The chain links TRBV7-3 to TRBJ1-2, with 9 nucleotides matching TRBD1. The CDR3 runs 13 residues. V gave up 5 bases and J gave up 4 bases; unmatched junction bases: 2. Looked up from germline, CDR1 is SGHTA and CDR2 is FQGTGA. The CDR3 region is CASSPTGGYGYTF. As DNA, the CDR3 is TGTGCCAGCAGCCCGACAGGGGGCTATGGCTACACCTTC.

Points on this clone: Its ends do not fully match the called genes, so a read error is possible. The chain links TRBV6-5 to TRBJ2-5, with D possibly being TRBD1 (5 bases). In germline, CDR1 is MNHEY, CDR2 SVGAGI. This CDR3 has 14 residues. Here the CDR3 reads CVSSQNGAQETQYF. In DNA form, the CDR3 reads TGTGTCAGCAGCCAGAATGGGGCCCAAGAGACCCAGTACTTC.

This clone occurred a few times. The CDR3 loop is CASSQSSQPERDHHTQYF. DNA of the CDR3: TGCGCCAGCAGTCAATCGTCCCAGCCCGAGCGGGATCATCATACGCAGTATTTT. The V gene is TRBV23-1, the J gene TRBJ2-3, with TRBD2 identical over 7 bases. TRBV23-1 is classed as an ORF, of uncertain function. The CDR3 contains 18 residues. V lost 0 bases and J lost 7; bases outside the gene matches: 16.

The chain has TRBV11-2 and TRBJ2-3; the match to TRBD2 covers 7 bases. The junction had 8 bases not matched to a gene; V was cut back by 5 bases and J by 6 bases. The CDR3 has 14 amino acids. Germline V CDR1 and CDR2: SGHAT, FQNNGV. Here the CDR3 reads CASSLGTTHDTQYF. CDR3 bases: TGTGCCAGCAGCCTTGGGACTACCCACGATACGCAGTATTTT.

J is TRBJ1-2 and V is TRBV30; D gene ambiguous. Germline V gene lookup returns CDR1 GTSNPN and CDR2 SVGIG (reference sequence). This CDR3 is built from 13 residues. V lost 2 bases and J lost 8, with 15 bases in between. The CDR3 bases are TGTGCCTGGAGTATAGGTTGGGAAGACGGCTACACCTTC. It is translated as CAWSIGWEDGYTF.

The genes are TRBV5-1 and TRBJ2-1; D possibly matches TRBD1 or TRBD2 (5 bases each). CDR1 and CDR2 (germline): SGHRS, YFSETQ. CDR3 size: 15 residues. The ends were cut back, 0 bases at V and 6 bases at J, with 13 bases in the middle. As DNA, the CDR3 is TGCGCCAGCAGCTTGGGATGGGACGGAGCCAATGAGCAGTTCTTC. Its protein product is CASSLGWDGANEQFF.

The V and J genes are TRBV19 and TRBJ2-1; 9 bases agree with TRBD2. With 6 bases clipped from V and 7 bases from J, the junction kept 7 bases outside the gene matches. Looked up from germline, CDR1 is LNHDA and CDR2 is SQIVND (reference sequence). The CDR3 extends over 14 amino acids. The CDR3 region has the DNA TGTGCCAGTAGCACCGGGACTAGCTTAAATGAGCAGTTCTTC. Protein sequence: CASSTGTSLNEQFF.

The chain combines TRBV7-9 with TRBJ1-6; no firm D call. Germline CDR1 and CDR2: SEHNR and FQNEAQ (reference sequence). V lost 5 bases and J lost 0, with 8 bases in between. This CDR3 has 15 residues. CDR3 DNA: TGTGCCAGCAGCCCAGGAAGCTCCTATAATTCACCCCTCCACTTT. This codes for CASSPGSSYNSPLHF.

This chain links TRBV18 with TRBJ1-4, with D hard to call. The CDR3 loop spans 14 amino acids. V lost 4 bases to trimming and J lost 1 base, with 7 bases between them. Germline V lookup: CDR1 KGHSH, CDR2 LQKENI. In nucleotides, the CDR3 is TGTGCCAGCTCACGCGGGAGAACTAATGAAAAACTGTTTTTT. As protein: CASSRGRTNEKLFF.

The CDR3 reads CAWRSGQGLRNSPLHF. CDR3 in DNA: TGTGCCTGGAGGTCGGGACAGGGTTTAAGGAATTCACCCCTCCACTTT. The V gene is TRBV30, the J gene TRBJ1-6, with 9 bases that match TRBD1. CDR1 and CDR2 (germline): GTSNPN, SVGIG (reference sequence). This CDR3 region has 16 residues. Trimming took 3 bases from V and 7 from J; bases not matched to a gene: 10.

The rearrangement links TRBV29-1 to TRBJ2-1; no reliable D call. V was clipped by 7 bases and J by 4 bases, with 11 bases between them. This CDR3 has 12 amino acids. CDR1 and CDR2 from the germline V gene are SQVTM and ANQGSEA. The CDR3 DNA follows: TGCAGCGCAGAACGCACATACAATGAGCAGTTCTTC. It specifies CSAERTYNEQFF.

This clone was counted only a few times. The CDR3 sequence: CASSLLGALNEKLFF. In DNA form, the CDR3 reads TGCGCCAGCAGCCTTCTGGGGGCGTTAAATGAAAAACTGTTTTTT. The chain uses TRBV5-1 and TRBJ1-4; weak D call: TRBD1 (6 bases). With 4 bases removed from V and 5 bases from J, the gap between germline ends came to 15 bases. The germline gives CDR1 SGHRS, CDR2 YFSETQ. This CDR3 comprises 15 residues.

The gene calls are TRBV10-1 and TRBJ2-4; 7 nucleotides align to TRBD2. Germline V gives CDR1 WNHNN, CDR2 SYGVQD (reference sequence). V lost 2 bases and J lost 13; bases outside the gene matches: 8. The CDR3 length is 13 residues. In nucleotides, the CDR3 is TGCGCCAGCAGTGAGAGGGAACTAGCGAACCAGTACTTC. Protein product: CASSERELANQYF.

Points on this clone: Other DNA sequences in this sample translate to the same CDR3. The rearrangement links TRBV28 to TRBJ1-2, with unresolved D. The germline gives CDR1 MDHEN, CDR2 SYDVKM. The CDR3 length is 11 residues. V lost 4 bases and J lost 0, with 0 bases in between. CDR3: CASSSNYGYTF. The CDR3 DNA reads TGTGCCAGCAGTTCTAACTATGGCTACACCTTC.

As DNA, the CDR3 is TGTGCCAGCAGTGAATGGGCTGGAAACACCATATATTTT. Its translation is CASSEWAGNTIYF. The chain has TRBV2 and TRBJ1-3; D ambiguous. The CDR3 has 13 amino acids. Germline loops: CDR1 SNHLY, CDR2 FYNNEI. Trimming stripped 2 bases from V and 2 bases from J, with 4 bases between.

The CDR3 DNA reads TGTGCCAGCAGCTTAGGCCCCCAGGGGACTTGGAACACCATATATTTT. Protein product: CASSLGPQGTWNTIYF. This chain uses TRBV7-8 with TRBJ1-3; TRBD1 might be the D (6 bases). The CDR3 has 16 amino acids. The ends were cut back, 1 base at V and 7 bases at J, with 17 bases in the middle. Germline CDR1 SGHVS, CDR2 FQNEAQ.

This chain uses TRBV21-1 with TRBJ2-2; TRBD1 is taken as the D call from the table, unchecked against the DNA. TRBV21-1 is assigned pseudogene status. The CDR3 consists of 18 residues. This CDR3 is CASSPWLGQGANTGELFF. The CDR3 region has the DNA TGTGCCAGCAGCCCATGGCTGGGACAGGGAGCGAACACCGGGGAGCTGTTTTTT.

A few counts support this clone. This chain links TRBV27 with TRBJ2-2; maybe TRBD1 (6 bases). With 5 bases removed from V and 0 bases from J, the gap between germline ends came to 16 bases. Germline assignment: CDR1 MNHEY and CDR2 SMNVEV (reference sequence). There are 17 residues in the CDR3. In DNA form, the CDR3 reads TGTGCCAGCAGTCTCCTAGGGGGACGGTCGAACACCGGGGAGCTGTTTTTT. Its protein product is CASSLLGGRSNTGELFF.

The chain links TRBV10-2 to TRBJ2-3, with D maybe TRBD2 (5 bases). V lost 5 bases and J lost 4, with 7 bases in between. This CDR3 region has 12 residues. Germline V gene lookup returns CDR1 WSHSY and CDR2 SAAADI. CDR3 protein: CASSRESDTQYF. DNA for the CDR3: TGCGCCAGCAGTCGGGAATCAGATACGCAGTATTTT.

This clone occurred a few times. This chain joins TRBV3-1 (or the pseudogene TRBV3-2) and TRBJ2-1, with D maybe TRBD1 (6 bases). From germline, CDR1 is LGHDT and CDR2 YNNKEL (reference sequence). The CDR3 loop spans 14 amino acids. V lost 0 bases and J lost 9, with 12 bases in between. The CDR3 DNA reads as TGTGCCAGCAGCCAAGATAACAGGGATATTGAGCAGTTCTTC. This translates into CASSQDNRDIEQFF.

This chain joins TRBV24-1 and TRBJ2-7, with D uncertain. Trimming took off 3 bases at V and 6 bases at J, with 11 bases between the two ends. This CDR3 is built from 13 residues. From germline, CDR1 is KGHDR and CDR2 SFDVKD. CDR3 nucleotides: TGTGCCACCAGTGATCCCGGGTCAGGCGAGCAGTACTTC. Residues: CATSDPGSGEQYF.

CDR3 residues: CASSMASGQKNGLFF. In DNA, the CDR3 is TGTGCCAGTAGTATGGCCTCTGGACAGAAAAATGGTCTGTTTTTT. The V gene is TRBV19, the J gene TRBJ1-4, with D tentatively TRBD1 (6 bases). This CDR3 has 15 residues. V lost 3 bases and J 14 bases, leaving 22 bases between the germline ends. From germline, CDR1 is LNHDA and CDR2 SQIVND (reference sequence).

The chain links TRBV11-2 to TRBJ1-1; TRBD1 might be the D (5 bases). Trimming shortened V by 5 bases and J by 0 bases, and 13 bases separated the two germline ends. Germline V CDR1 and CDR2: SGHAT, FQNNGV. The CDR3 covers 15 residues. The CDR3 bases are TGTGCCAGCAGCCCTCGACAGAACATGAACACTGAAGCTTTCTTT. The encoded protein is CASSPRQNMNTEAFF.

The chain joins TRBV7-9 to TRBJ2-3; TRBD2 agrees at 7 bases. In germline, CDR1 is SEHNR, CDR2 FQNEAQ (reference sequence). The CDR3 runs to 15 residues. Trimming cost V 5 bases and J 2 bases; bases outside gene matches: 7. The chain's CDR3 is CASSHRGGHTDTQYF. The CDR3 DNA reads as TGTGCCAGCAGCCATCGGGGAGGGCACACAGATACGCAGTATTTT.